The TCR beta chain described here comes from a study of blood T cell repertoires in COVID-19. For the study at large: The samples span acute and convalescent COVID-19 from the United States, Italy and Spain. The analysed material was cDNA or gDNA that came from T cells, B-cell-depleted T cells, or PBMCs.

Germline V gives CDR1 MNHEY, CDR2 SMNVEV (reference sequence). This CDR3 spans 16 amino acids. The germline V and J ends were trimmed by 5 bases and 0 bases, with 14 bases remaining between them. Source study methods: Reference gene primer amplification gave nucleated cell count estimates. Sequencing used immunoSEQ multiplex PCR; TCRdb keeps in-frame clones, though not all of them. The V and J calls and clone size were taken over from that table, and D and trimming were inferred from the DNA. The data hold approximately 320,000 clones, with roughly nine tenths observed a single time. Participant-given clinical history determined each cohort assignment.

Material: PBMCs or T cells enriched from blood (not recorded which). The origin of this receptor is a man aged 55 to 69 who had recovered from COVID-19. The chain has TRBV27 and TRBJ1-3; D is unresolved. The CDR3 loop is CASSRTGRNSGNTIYF. The CDR3 region has the DNA TGTGCCAGCAGTCGGACGGGAAGAAACTCTGGAAACACCATATATTTT.